Here is one T cell receptor (beta chain) with its context. Antigen specificity is unknown. TCR beta CDR3 sequences were amplified from RNA transcripts. In the first-round RT-PCR of the TCR CDR3, the HTBI primer set was used. TCRdb ran MiXCR on the multiplex PCR reads and lists one entry per CDR3 protein. The repertoire holds under 350,000 distinct CDR3 sequences, with 21% as singletons. The source of the sample is a study of T cells in Graves' hyperthyroidism and ophthalmopathy. General study results and limits: Clonotypes that were expanded in thyroid above 0.001 mostly appeared in blood too.

Participants, patients aged 18 to 65, had newly diagnosed hyperthyroidism with a duration under 2 months. Uncontrolled infection, other autoimmune disease, pregnancy or lactation excluded patients. Diagnostic assessment was based on clinical symptoms, serum thyroxine and TRAb, thyroid ultrasound and orbital computed tomography. Germline-derived CDR1 and CDR2 are LNHDA and SQIVND (reference sequence). With 4 bases clipped from V and 6 bases from J, the junction kept 7 bases outside the gene matches. The CDR3 has 15 amino acids. The receptor comes from a woman aged 50 to 65 with Graves' hyperthyroidism. The sequencing input was blood. The chain has TRBV19 and TRBJ1-2; 11 positions agree with TRBD1. As DNA, the CDR3 is TGTGCCAGTAGTACCGGGACAGGGGGTTTGGATGGCTACACCTTC. It is translated as CASSTGTGGLDGYTF.